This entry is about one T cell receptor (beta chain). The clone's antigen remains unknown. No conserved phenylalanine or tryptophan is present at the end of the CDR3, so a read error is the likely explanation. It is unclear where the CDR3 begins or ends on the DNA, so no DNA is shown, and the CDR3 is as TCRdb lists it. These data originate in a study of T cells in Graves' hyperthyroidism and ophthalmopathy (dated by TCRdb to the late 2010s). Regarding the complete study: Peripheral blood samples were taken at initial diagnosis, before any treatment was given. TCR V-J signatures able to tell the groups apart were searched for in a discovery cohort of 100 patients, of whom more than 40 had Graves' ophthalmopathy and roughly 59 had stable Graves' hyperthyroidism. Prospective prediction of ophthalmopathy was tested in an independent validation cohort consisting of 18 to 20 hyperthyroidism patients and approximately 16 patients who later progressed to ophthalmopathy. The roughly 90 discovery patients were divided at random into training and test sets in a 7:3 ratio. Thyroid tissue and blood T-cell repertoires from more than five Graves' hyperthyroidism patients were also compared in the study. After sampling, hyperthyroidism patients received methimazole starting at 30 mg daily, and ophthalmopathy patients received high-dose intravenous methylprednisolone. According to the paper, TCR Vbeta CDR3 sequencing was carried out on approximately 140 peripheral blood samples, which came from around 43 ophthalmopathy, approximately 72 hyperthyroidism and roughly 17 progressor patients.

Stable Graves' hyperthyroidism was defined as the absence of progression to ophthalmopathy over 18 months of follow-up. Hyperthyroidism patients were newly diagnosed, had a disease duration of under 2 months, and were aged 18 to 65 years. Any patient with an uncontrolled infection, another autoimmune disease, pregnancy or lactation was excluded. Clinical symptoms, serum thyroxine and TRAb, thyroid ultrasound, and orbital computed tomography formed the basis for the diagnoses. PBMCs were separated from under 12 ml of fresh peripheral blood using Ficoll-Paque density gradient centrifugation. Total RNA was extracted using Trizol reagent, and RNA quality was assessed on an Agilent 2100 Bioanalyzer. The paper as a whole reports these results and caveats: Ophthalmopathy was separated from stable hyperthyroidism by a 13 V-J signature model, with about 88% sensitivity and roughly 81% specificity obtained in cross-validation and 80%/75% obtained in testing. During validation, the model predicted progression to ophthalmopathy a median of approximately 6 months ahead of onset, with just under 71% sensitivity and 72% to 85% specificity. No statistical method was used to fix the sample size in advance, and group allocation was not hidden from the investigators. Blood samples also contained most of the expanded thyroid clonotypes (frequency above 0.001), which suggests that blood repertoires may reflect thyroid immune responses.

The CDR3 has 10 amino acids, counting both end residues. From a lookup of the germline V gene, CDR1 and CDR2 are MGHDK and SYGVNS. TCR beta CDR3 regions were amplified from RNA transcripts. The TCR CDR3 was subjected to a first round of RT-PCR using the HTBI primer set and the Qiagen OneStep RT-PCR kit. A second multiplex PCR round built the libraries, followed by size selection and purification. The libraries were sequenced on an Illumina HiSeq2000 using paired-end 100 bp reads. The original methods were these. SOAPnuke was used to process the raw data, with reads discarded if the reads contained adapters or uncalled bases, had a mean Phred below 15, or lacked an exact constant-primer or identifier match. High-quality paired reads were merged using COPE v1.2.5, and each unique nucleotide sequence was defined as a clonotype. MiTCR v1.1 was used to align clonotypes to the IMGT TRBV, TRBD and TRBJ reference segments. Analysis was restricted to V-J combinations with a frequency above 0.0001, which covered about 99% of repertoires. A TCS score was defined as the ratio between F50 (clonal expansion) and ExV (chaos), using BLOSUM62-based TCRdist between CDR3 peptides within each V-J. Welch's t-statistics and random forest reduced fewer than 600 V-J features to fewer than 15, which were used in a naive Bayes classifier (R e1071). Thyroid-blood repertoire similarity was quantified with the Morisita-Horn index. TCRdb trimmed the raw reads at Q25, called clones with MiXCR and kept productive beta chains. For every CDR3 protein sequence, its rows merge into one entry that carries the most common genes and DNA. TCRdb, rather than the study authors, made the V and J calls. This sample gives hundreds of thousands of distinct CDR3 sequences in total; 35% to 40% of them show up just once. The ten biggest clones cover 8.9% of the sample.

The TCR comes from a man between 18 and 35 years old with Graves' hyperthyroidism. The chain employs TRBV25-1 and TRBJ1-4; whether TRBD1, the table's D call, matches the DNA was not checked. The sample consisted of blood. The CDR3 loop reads CASSELGKGP.